This T cell receptor (beta chain) was found in a study of shared clonotypes between healthy human individuals. Germline CDR1 is MNHNS and CDR2 is SASEGT. V dropped 3 bases and J dropped 4 bases, with 6 bases sitting between them. CDR3 size: 12 residues. This clone was recorded only once. Produced via immunoSEQ multiplex PCR; TCRdb's table is partial and in-frame only. The table includes under 850,000 clones, roughly two thirds detected once. The material sequenced was memory CD4+ T cells sorted from blood. The subset was: CD45RA-negative fraction. The chain couples TRBV6-1 to TRBJ1-2; D not resolved. The origin of this receptor is a woman aged 25 to 39 in good health. The CDR3: CASSDSGYGYTF. Written as DNA, the CDR3 is TGTGCCAGCAGTGATAGTGGCTATGGCTACACCTTC.